This T cell receptor (beta chain) was found in a study of T cells in localized non-small cell lung cancer. V lost 3 bases, J lost 3 bases, and 8 bases lay in between. Germline loops: CDR1 SGHAT, CDR2 FQNNGV. The CDR3 sequence is 13 residues long. Comment on this clone: Antigen unknown.

Study conclusions and caveats: In uninvolved adjacent lung, T cell clonality reached its highest value, exceeding tumor.

The data were produced by immunoSEQ multiplex PCR, yet TCRdb's version contains in-frame clones alone and is incomplete. The repertoire holds fewer than 35,000 clones, with roughly nine tenths as singletons. This chain uses TRBV11-2 with TRBJ1-1; D unclear. This clonotype was obtained from a female donor over 55 with stage I lung adenocarcinoma. The sample in question was peripheral blood, obtained before any cancer treatment. CDR3 DNA sequence: TGTGCCAGCAGCTTCGGGTTGGACACTGAAGCTTTCTTT. It specifies CASSFGLDTEAFF. Together with reference TRBV11-2 and TRBJ1-1, the CDR3 gives the full variable domain: EAGVAQSPRYKIIEKRQSVAFWCNPISGHATLYWYQQILGQGPKLLIQFQNNGVVDDSQLPKDRFSAERLKGVDSTLKIQPAKLEDSAVYLCASSFGLDTEAFFGQGTRLTVV.